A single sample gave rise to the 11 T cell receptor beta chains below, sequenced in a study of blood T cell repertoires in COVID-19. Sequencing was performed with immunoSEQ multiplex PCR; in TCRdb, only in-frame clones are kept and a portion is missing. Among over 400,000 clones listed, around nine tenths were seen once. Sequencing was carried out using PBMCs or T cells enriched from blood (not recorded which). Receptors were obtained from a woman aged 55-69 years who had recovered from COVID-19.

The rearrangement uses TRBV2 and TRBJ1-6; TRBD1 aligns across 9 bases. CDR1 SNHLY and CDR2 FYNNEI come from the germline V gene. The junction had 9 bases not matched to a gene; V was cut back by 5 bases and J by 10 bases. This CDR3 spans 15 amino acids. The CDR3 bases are TGTGCCAGCAGTTTGGACAGGGGCAAATTATCACCCCTCCACTTT. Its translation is CASSLDRGKLSPLHF.

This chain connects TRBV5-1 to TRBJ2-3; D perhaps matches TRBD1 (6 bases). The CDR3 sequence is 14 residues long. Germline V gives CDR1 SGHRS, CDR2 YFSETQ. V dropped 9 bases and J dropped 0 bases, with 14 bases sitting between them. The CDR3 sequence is CATKGQPSTDTQYF. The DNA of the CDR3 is TGCGCCACGAAAGGACAGCCGAGCACAGATACGCAGTATTTT.

CDR3 sequence (DNA): TGCAGCGTTGAGGGCCTCGGAGGGCTCTTGTTTTTT. This sequence encodes CSVEGLGGLLFF. The J gene is TRBJ1-4, the V gene TRBV29-1; the D is unclear. The CDR3 spans 12 residues. Germline loops: CDR1 SQVTM, CDR2 ANQGSEA. Trimming took off 3 bases at V and 15 bases at J, with 17 bases between the two ends.

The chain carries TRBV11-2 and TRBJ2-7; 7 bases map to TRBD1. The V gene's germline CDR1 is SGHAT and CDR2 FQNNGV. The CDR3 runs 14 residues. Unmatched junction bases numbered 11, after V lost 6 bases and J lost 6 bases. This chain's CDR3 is CASRLSGTGVEQYF. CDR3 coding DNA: TGTGCCAGCAGACTCTCCGGTACAGGGGTCGAGCAGTACTTC.

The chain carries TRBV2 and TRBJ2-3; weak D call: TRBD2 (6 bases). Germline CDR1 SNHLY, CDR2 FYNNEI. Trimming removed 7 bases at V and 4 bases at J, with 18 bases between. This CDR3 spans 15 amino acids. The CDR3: CASIGLADRADTQYF. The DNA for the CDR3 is TGTGCCAGCATAGGCTTAGCGGATCGCGCAGATACGCAGTATTTT.

The chain's CDR3 is CATSDTGQGDTQYF. The CDR3 nucleotides are TGTGCCACCAGTGATACAGGACAGGGTGATACGCAGTATTTT. The chain is built from TRBV24-1 and TRBJ2-3, with TRBD1 matching over 8 bases. Germline V gives CDR1 KGHDR, CDR2 SFDVKD. The CDR3 extends over 14 amino acids. V shed 3 bases and J 6 bases; nucleotides not matched to a gene: 4.

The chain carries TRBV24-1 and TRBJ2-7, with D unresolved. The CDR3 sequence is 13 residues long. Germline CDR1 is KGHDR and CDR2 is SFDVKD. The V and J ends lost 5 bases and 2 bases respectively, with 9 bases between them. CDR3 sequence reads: CATSVADPYEQYF. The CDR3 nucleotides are TGTGCCACCAGTGTGGCGGATCCCTACGAGCAGTACTTC.

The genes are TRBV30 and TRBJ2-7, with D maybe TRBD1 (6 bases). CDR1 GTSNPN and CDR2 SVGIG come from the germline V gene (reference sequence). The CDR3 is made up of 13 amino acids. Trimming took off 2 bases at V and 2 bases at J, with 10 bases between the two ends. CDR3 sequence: CAWSRDTPYEQYF. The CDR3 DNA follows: TGTGCCTGGAGTAGGGACACTCCCTACGAGCAGTACTTC. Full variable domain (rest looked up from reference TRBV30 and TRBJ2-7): SQTIHQWPATLVQPVGSPLSLECTVEGTSNPNLYWYRQAAGRGLQLLFYSVGIGQISSEVPQNLSASRPQDRQFILSSKKLLLSDSGFYLCAWSRDTPYEQYFGPGTRLTVT.

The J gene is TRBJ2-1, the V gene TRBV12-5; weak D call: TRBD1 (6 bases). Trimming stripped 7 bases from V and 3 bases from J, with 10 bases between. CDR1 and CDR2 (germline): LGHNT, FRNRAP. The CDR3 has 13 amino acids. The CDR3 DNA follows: TGTGCTAGTGTTGGGGGCTTCTACAATGAGCAGTTCTTC. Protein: CASVGGFYNEQFF.

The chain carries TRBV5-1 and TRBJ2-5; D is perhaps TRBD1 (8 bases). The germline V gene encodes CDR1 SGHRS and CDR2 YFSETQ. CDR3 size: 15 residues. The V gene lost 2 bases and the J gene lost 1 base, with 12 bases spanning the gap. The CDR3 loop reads CASSFTGGAQETQYF. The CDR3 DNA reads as TGCGCCAGCAGCTTCACAGGGGGGGCCCAAGAGACCCAGTACTTC.

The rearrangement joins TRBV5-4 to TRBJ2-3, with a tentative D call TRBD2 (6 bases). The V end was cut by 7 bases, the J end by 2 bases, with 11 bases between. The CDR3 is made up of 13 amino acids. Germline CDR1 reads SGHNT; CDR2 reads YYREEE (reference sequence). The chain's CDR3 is CASGLYFTDTQYF. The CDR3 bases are TGTGCCAGCGGACTATACTTCACAGATACGCAGTATTTT.